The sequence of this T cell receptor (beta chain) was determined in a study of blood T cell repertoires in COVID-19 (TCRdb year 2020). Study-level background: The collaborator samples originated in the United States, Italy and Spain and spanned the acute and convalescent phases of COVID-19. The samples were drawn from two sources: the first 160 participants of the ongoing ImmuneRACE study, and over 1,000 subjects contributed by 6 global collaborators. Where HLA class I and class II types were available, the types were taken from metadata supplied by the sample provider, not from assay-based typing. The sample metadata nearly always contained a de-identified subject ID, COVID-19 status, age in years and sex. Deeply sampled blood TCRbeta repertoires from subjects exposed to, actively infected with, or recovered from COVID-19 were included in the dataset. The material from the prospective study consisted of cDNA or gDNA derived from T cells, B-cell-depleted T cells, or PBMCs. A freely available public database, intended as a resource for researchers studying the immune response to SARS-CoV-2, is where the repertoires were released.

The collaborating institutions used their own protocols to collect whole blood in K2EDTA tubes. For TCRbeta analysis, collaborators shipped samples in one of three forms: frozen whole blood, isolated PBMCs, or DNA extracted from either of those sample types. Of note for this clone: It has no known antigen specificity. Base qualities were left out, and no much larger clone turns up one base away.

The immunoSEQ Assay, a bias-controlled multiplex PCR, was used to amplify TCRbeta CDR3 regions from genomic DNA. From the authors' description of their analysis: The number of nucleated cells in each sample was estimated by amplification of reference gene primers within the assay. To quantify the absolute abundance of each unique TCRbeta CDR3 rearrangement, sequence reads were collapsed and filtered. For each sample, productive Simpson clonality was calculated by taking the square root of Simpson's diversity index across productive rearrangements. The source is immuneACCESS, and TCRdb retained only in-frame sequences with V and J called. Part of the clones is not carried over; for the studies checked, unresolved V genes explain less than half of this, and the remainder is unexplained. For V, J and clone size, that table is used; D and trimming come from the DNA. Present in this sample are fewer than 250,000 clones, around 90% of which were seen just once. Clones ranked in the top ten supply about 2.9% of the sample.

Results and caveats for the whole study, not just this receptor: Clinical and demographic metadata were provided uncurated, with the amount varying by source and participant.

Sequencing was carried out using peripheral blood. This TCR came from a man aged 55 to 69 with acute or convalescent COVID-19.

In nucleotide form, the sequence is TGTGCCAGCAGCTTGGGGCAGGGTCGCACAGATACGCAGTATTTT. Its translation is CASSLGQGRTDTQYF. The receptor chain draws on TRBV5-4 and TRBJ2-3; matching of 5 bases hints at TRBD1 as the D gene. V gives up 0 bases and J gives up 1 base, and the segment between their germline ends measures 9 bases. CDR1 and CDR2, per the germline V gene (reference sequence), are SGHNT and YYREEE. Spanning cysteine to phenylalanine, the CDR3 consists of 15 amino acids. Only CDR3 DNA is held: 45 bases, read in frame from base 1.